This T cell receptor beta chain was found in a study of shared clonotypes between healthy human individuals. Clones were sequenced by immunoSEQ multiplex PCR, and TCRdb holds only the in-frame ones, with some missing. The table has some 2,500,000 clones, roughly 90% seen once. V lost 2 bases and J 5 bases, leaving 9 bases between the germline ends. The CDR3 consists of 13 residues. The germline V gene encodes CDR1 ENHRY and CDR2 SYGVKD. This clone was detected only once. Its antigen remains unidentified. Study observations and caveats: What limited the represented genetic and exposure-history diversity was the small number of donors.

The sample consisted of naive CD4+ T cells from PBMCs. The subset: CD45RA+ positively selected. This receptor was taken from a man between 18 and 29 years old in good health. Some clones in this sample may be carry-over from other donors' samples. The gene calls are TRBV10-3 and TRBJ1-1; a weak D match, TRBD1 (5 bases). The CDR3 region has the DNA TGTGCCATCAGTGAGGGTAAGGGGACTGAAGCTTTCTTT. Protein product: CAISEGKGTEAFF.